A selection of T cell receptor beta chains follows, all from one sample in a study of blood T cell repertoires in COVID-19. Method: immunoSEQ multiplex PCR; TCRdb's copy keeps in-frame clones and lacks some. The sample has under 170,000 clones; roughly nine tenths are singletons. The sequenced sample was peripheral blood. The receptors here all came from a woman aged 55-69 years with active or convalescent COVID-19. Both conserved end residues are part of each CDR3. A D gene is named only where the DNA matches it firmly. Not every row has a clone size; where given, it reads once, few, many or a size class.

v_call,d_call,clone_size,j_call,cdr3_nt,cdr3_aa
TRBV5-4,TRBD2,once,TRBJ2-3,TGTGCCAGCAGCTTCGGCGGGGGGGCCCTCTCACAAGATACGCAGTATTTT,CASSFGGGALSQDTQYF
TRBV7-6,.,.,TRBJ1-1,TGTGCCAGCAGCTTAGCGCGAGGGGGTCGGGACACTGAAGCTTTCTTT,CASSLARGGRDTEAFF
TRBV29-1,.,.,TRBJ2-5,TGCAGCGTTGAGGCCGGGGAAGAGACCCAGTACTTC,CSVEAGEETQYF
TRBV11-3,TRBD2,.,TRBJ2-1,TGTGCCAGCAGCTTAGATTTGCGGGGGGGGCTTAATGAGCAGTTCTTC,CASSLDLRGGLNEQFF
TRBV5-4,TRBD1,few,TRBJ1-1,TGTGCCAGCAGCCTCCGGGACAGGAACACTGAAGCTTTCTTT,CASSLRDRNTEAFF
TRBV4-1,.,few,TRBJ1-1,TGCGCCAGCAGCCAAGCACTCCTGGGGGGGAAGAACACTGAAGCTTTCTTT,CASSQALLGGKNTEAFF
TRBV2,.,.,TRBJ2-5,TGTGCCAGCAACCTACAGGGTTGGGAGACCCAGTACTTC,CASNLQGWETQYF
TRBV7-2,TRBD1,.,TRBJ2-3,TGTGCCAGCAGCCCACAGGGGACGATAACAGATACGCAGTATTTT,CASSPQGTITDTQYF
TRBV6-4,TRBD1,.,TRBJ2-3,TGTGCCAGCAGTGACCCGACAGGGGGCGGGAGCACAGATACGCAGTATTTT,CASSDPTGGGSTDTQYF
TRBV15,.,.,TRBJ1-1,TGTGCCACCAGCAGAGATCTTGAACAGGGGAACACTGAAGCTTTCTTT,CATSRDLEQGNTEAFF
TRBV10-3,TRBD1,.,TRBJ1-4,TGTGCCATCAGGGGAACAGGGGAAGAAAAACTGTTTTTT,CAIRGTGEEKLFF
TRBV6-5,.,.,TRBJ1-1,TGTGCCAGCAGTTCGGGATTTTCTCCTGAAGCTTTCTTT,CASSSGFSPEAFF
TRBV25-1,.,.,TRBJ1-1,TGTGCCAGCCACAGTAGAACGAACACTGAAGCTTTCTTT,CASHSRTNTEAFF
TRBV5-1,.,.,TRBJ2-1,TGCGCCAGCAGCTGGTCCTCGGGCCTTAGGGGCAATGAGCAGTTCTTC,CASSWSSGLRGNEQFF
TRBV7-3,.,.,TRBJ1-6,TGTGCCAGCAGCAGAGGCTGGACAGTTAATTCACCCCTCCACTTT,CASSRGWTVNSPLHF
TRBV11-2,TRBD1,.,TRBJ1-4,TGTGCCAGCAGCTTGGATCGGACAGGGGGCGCCGGTGAAAAACTGTTTTTT,CASSLDRTGGAGEKLFF
TRBV29-1,TRBD1,.,TRBJ1-2,TGCAGCGCCCCAGGGGACAGGGGTTCAGCTAACTATGGCTACACCTTC,CSAPGDRGSANYGYTF
TRBV7-7,TRBD1,.,TRBJ1-4,TGTGCTAGCAGCTTGCAACCAGACAGGGCCCGGCGTACTAATGAAAAACTGTTTTTT,CASSLQPDRARRTNEKLFF
TRBV19,.,.,TRBJ1-5,TGTGCCAGTAGTATAATCGGAGTTACAGCGGGAAATCAGCCCCAGCATTTT,CASSIIGVTAGNQPQHF
TRBV7-2,.,few,TRBJ1-4,TGTGCCAGCAGCTTAGGGCTCTGGGAAAAACTGTTTTTT,CASSLGLWEKLFF
TRBV12-3/TRBV12-4,.,.,TRBJ1-1,TGTGCCAGCAGTTGGAGGGAGGAGGAAGCTTTCTTT,CASSWREEEAFF
TRBV4-3,.,.,TRBJ2-3,TGCGCCAGCAGCCAAGATTTTGGCGATACGCAGTATTTT,CASSQDFGDTQYF
TRBV9,TRBD2,.,TRBJ2-3,TGTGCCAGCAGCCCTCCGGGAGGGGGGCTTCAAACGCAGTATTTT,CASSPPGGGLQTQYF
TRBV5-4,.,.,TRBJ1-1,TGTGCCAGCAGCTTGCAGGGACAACTGAACACTGAAGCTTTCTTT,CASSLQGQLNTEAFF
TRBV29-1,.,.,TRBJ1-2,TGCAGCGTTGAGGAGAACTATGGCTACACCTTC,CSVEENYGYTF
TRBV19,.,.,TRBJ1-1,TGTGCCAGTAGTATAGGGCAGGGTGGGACTGAAGCTTTCTTT,CASSIGQGGTEAFF
TRBV6-6,.,once,TRBJ1-2,TGTGCCAGCAGTCAAGGACAGTTTTATGGCTACACCTTC,CASSQGQFYGYTF
TRBV28,.,.,TRBJ2-1,TGTGCCAGCAGTCACTCAACCAGGGGAGAGGGGACATACAATGAGCAGTTCTTC,CASSHSTRGEGTYNEQFF
TRBV27,TRBD1,many,TRBJ1-2,TGTGCCAGCAGTCCCTCGACAGGGAACTATGGCTACACCTTC,CASSPSTGNYGYTF
TRBV19,TRBD1,.,TRBJ2-3,TGTGCCAGTAGTACCCCTGGACAGGTCATGGATACGCAGTATTTT,CASSTPGQVMDTQYF
TRBV29-1,.,once,TRBJ2-7,TGCAGCGTTGCGGCCAGGGGAGACGAGCAGTACTTC,CSVAARGDEQYF
TRBV30,TRBD1,.,TRBJ2-7,TGTGCCTGGAGTAGGGGGCTTGGATACGAGCAGTACTTC,CAWSRGLGYEQYF
TRBV2,.,few,TRBJ1-1,TGTGCCAGCGGATTACTCAGGGACACTGAAGCTTTCTTT,CASGLLRDTEAFF
TRBV5-5,TRBD1,.,TRBJ1-2,TGTGCCAGCAGCACATCAGGGGGCCTCTATGGCTACACCTTC,CASSTSGGLYGYTF
TRBV6-5,.,.,TRBJ1-4,TGTGCCAGCAGTTACAGGGAGGGTGAAAAACTGTTTTTT,CASSYREGEKLFF
TRBV7-9,.,.,TRBJ1-3,TGTGCCAGCAGCAGGTTTGGGGCAGCTGGAAACACCATATATTTT,CASSRFGAAGNTIYF
TRBV13,.,.,TRBJ2-2,TGTGCCAGCAGCTTACTTCGCAGGGGCCTGAACACCGGGGAGCTGTTTTTT,CASSLLRRGLNTGELFF
TRBV27,TRBD1,.,TRBJ1-2,TGTGCCAGCAGTCCACAACAGGGGATCTATGGCTACACCTTC,CASSPQQGIYGYTF
TRBV5-1,TRBD1,.,TRBJ2-7,TGCGCCAGCAGCTTGGCTCCTGGACAGGGTAGCAACGAGCAGTACTTC,CASSLAPGQGSNEQYF
TRBV2,TRBD2,.,TRBJ2-1,TGTGCCAGCGCTTTACTAGCGGGGGTTGCCTACAATGAGCAGTTCTTC,CASALLAGVAYNEQFF
TRBV25-1,TRBD1,once,TRBJ2-3,TGTGCCAGCAGTGCGGGACAGGTCCGCACAGATACGCAGTATTTT,CASSAGQVRTDTQYF
TRBV6-6,.,.,TRBJ1-2,TGTGCCAGCAGTTACAGGGAGGGCTATGGCTACACCTTC,CASSYREGYGYTF
TRBV6-1,TRBD1,.,TRBJ1-1,TGTGCCAGCAGTGGTCGACAGGGACCTTTGAACACTGAAGCTTTCTTT,CASSGRQGPLNTEAFF
TRBV4-3,.,.,TRBJ2-5,TGCGCCAGCAGCGATCAGGGAGGTCTTCAAGAGACCCAGTACTTC,CASSDQGGLQETQYF
TRBV6-5,.,.,TRBJ1-4,TGTGCCAGCAGTTGGATAGCGGGAAAGGGGGAAAAACTGTTTTTT,CASSWIAGKGEKLFF
TRBV19,TRBD1,few,TRBJ1-1,TGTGCCAGTAGGCCGACAGGGATGAACACTGAAGCTTTCTTT,CASRPTGMNTEAFF
TRBV5-1,TRBD2,.,TRBJ2-5,TGCGCCAGCAGCGACGGGGGGACCGAGACCCAGTACTTC,CASSDGGTETQYF
TRBV5-1,.,.,TRBJ2-3,TGCGCCAGCAGCTCACAGGGAACAGATACGCAGTATTTT,CASSSQGTDTQYF
TRBV5-1,TRBD1,.,TRBJ2-6,TGCGCCAGCAGCTCCCGTCCCCAGGGGGTGGACTCTGGGGCCAACGTCCTGACTTTC,CASSSRPQGVDSGANVLTF
TRBV19,.,.,TRBJ1-2,TGTGCCAGTACAGGAATTAGGGGCTACACCTTC,CASTGIRGYTF
TRBV5-1,TRBD2,.,TRBJ2-7,TGCGCCAGCAGCTTGGGTCCTACTAGCGGCCTCGTTTACGAGCAGTACTTC,CASSLGPTSGLVYEQYF
TRBV19,TRBD1,.,TRBJ1-6,TGTGCCAGTAGTGTCGGGGACAGGGGTGGCTCACCCCTCCACTTT,CASSVGDRGGSPLHF
TRBV5-5,.,.,TRBJ2-6,TGTGCCAGCAGCAGGCAACAGGGAGTGACTGGGGCCAACGTCCTGACTTTC,CASSRQQGVTGANVLTF
TRBV7-9,.,few,TRBJ1-1,TGTGCCAGCAGCTTAACAGTCATGAACACTGAAGCTTTCTTT,CASSLTVMNTEAFF
TRBV10-3,.,.,TRBJ2-5,TGTGCCATCAGTGAAGGGGGAGCGGGGAGACAAGAGACCCAGTACTTC,CAISEGGAGRQETQYF
TRBV19,TRBD1,.,TRBJ1-4,TGTGCCAGTAGTAACCGGGACAGGGATGAAAAACTGTTTTTT,CASSNRDRDEKLFF
TRBV7-2,TRBD2,once,TRBJ2-5,TGTGCCAGCAGCTTACGTGGGGGACTAGCGTCTGAGACCCAGTACTTC,CASSLRGGLASETQYF
TRBV11-2,.,.,TRBJ1-1,TGTGCCAGCAGCTTAGACAGGGGAGACACTGAAGCTTTCTTT,CASSLDRGDTEAFF